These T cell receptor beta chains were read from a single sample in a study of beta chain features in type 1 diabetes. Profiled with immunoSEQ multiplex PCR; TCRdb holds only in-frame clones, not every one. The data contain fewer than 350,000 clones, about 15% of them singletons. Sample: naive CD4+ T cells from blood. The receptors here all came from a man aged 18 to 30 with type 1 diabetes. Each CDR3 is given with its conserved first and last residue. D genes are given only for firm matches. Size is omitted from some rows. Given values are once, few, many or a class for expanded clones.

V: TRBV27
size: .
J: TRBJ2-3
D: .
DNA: TGTGCCAGCACCTCTAGGAACACCCCGGGTACGCAGTATTTT
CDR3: CASTSRNTPGTQYF

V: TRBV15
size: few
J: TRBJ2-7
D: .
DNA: TGTGCCACCAGCAGTACCTACTCACCCACTAGGCAGTACTTC
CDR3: CATSSTYSPTRQYF

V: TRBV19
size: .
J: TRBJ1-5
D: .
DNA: TGTGCCAGTAGTATCATCGGTCAGCCCCAGCATTTT
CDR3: CASSIIGQPQHF

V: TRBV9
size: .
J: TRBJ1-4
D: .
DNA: TGTGCCAGCAGCGTAGCAGGGAGGACAAATGAAAAACTGTTTTTT
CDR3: CASSVAGRTNEKLFF

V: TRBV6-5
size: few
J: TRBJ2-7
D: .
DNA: TGTGCCAGCAGCGGGAGCTCCTACGAGCAGTACTTC
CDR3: CASSGSSYEQYF

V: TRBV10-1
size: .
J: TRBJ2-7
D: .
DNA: TGCGCCAGCGGGGAGGAGCAGTACTTC
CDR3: CASGEEQYF

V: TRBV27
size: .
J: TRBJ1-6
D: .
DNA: TGTGCCAGCAGTTTCACCGGGGTTAATTCACCCCTCCACTTT
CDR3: CASSFTGVNSPLHF

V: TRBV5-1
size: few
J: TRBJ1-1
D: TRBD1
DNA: TGCGCCAGCAGCTTGGGGGCAGGGGGCTTGAACACTGAAGCTTTCTTT
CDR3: CASSLGAGGLNTEAFF

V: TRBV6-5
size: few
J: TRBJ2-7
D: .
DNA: TGTGCCAGCAGTCCGGACGGGACAAACTCCTACGAGCAGTACTTC
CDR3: CASSPDGTNSYEQYF

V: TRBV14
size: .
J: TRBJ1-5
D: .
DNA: TGTGCCAGCAGCCAAGATTATAATCAGCCCCAGCATTTT
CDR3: CASSQDYNQPQHF

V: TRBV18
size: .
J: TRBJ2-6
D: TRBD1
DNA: TGTGCCAGCTCAACATTACAGGGGGCGACTGGGGCCAACGTCCTGACTTTC
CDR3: CASSTLQGATGANVLTF

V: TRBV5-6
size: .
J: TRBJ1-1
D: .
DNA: TGTGCCAGCAGCTTGGGAGGGGCGCAGGGGGAAGCTTTCTTT
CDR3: CASSLGGAQGEAFF

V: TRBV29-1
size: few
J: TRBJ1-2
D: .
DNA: TGCAGCGGCGGGGAGTCTAATGGCTACACCTTC
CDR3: CSGGESNGYTF

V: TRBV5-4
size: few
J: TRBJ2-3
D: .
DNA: TGTGCCAGCAGCTTCGAGCGGACAGATACGCAGTATTTT
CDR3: CASSFERTDTQYF

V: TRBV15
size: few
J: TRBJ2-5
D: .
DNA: TGTGCCACCAGCAGAGAGCGGGGCAGCCAAGAGACCCAGTACTTC
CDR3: CATSRERGSQETQYF

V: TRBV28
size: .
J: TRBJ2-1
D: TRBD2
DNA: TGTGCCGGATCAGACAGCGGGAGAGGGTACAATGAGCAGTTCTTC
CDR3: CAGSDSGRGYNEQFF

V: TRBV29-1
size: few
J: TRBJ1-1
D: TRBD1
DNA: TGCAGCGTTGTGCGGTGGGCAGGGGGCGGCACTGAAGCTTTCTTT
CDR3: CSVVRWAGGGTEAFF

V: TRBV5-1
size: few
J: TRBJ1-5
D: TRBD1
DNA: TGCGCCAGCAGCCCTGGGGACAGGGGAGGACAGCCCCAGCATTTT
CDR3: CASSPGDRGGQPQHF

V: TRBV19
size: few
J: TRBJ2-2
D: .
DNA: TGTGCCAGTAGTACGGGACTCCCATCGACCCGGGAGCTGTTTTTT
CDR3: CASSTGLPSTRELFF

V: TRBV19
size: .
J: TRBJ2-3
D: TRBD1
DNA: TGTGCCAGTAGTGACAGGGTCACAGATACGCAGTATTTT
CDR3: CASSDRVTDTQYF

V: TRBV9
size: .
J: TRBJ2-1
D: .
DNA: TGTGCCAGCAGCGCCAACAGTGAAGCCTACAATGAGCAGTTCTTC
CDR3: CASSANSEAYNEQFF

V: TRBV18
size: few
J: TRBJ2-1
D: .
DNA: TGTGCCAGCTCGCTACAGGGCAATGAGCAGTTCTTC
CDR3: CASSLQGNEQFF

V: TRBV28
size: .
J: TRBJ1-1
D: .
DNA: TGTGCCAGCACTCTTTGGCAGGGGTCGTCAGCAGCTTTCTTT
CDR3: CASTLWQGSSAAFF

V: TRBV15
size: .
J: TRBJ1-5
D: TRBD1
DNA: TGTGCCACCAGCGGGACAGGGGGCAATCAGCCCCAGCATTTT
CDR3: CATSGTGGNQPQHF

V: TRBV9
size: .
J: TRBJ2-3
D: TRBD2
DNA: TGTGCCAGCAGCGTAGCGGGGGGGCGGGATACGCAGTATTTT
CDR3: CASSVAGGRDTQYF

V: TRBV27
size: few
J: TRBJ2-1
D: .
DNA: TGTGCCAGCAGTTGGCACGAGGGATACAATGAGCAGTTCTTC
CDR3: CASSWHEGYNEQFF

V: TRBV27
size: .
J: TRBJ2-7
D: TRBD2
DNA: TGTGCCAGCAGTTCGGGACTAGCGGGAGTCCCTCGGGGGTACTACGAGCAGTACTTC
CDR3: CASSSGLAGVPRGYYEQYF

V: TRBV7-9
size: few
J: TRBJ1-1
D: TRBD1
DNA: TGTGCCAGCAGCTTACCGGGACAGGGGTTAACGGGCACTGAAGCTTTCTTT
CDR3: CASSLPGQGLTGTEAFF

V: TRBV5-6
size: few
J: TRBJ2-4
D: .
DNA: TGTGCCAGCAGCTTGGTCCCCAGGCAGGGCCCTCGACCTCAGTACTTC
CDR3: CASSLVPRQGPRPQYF

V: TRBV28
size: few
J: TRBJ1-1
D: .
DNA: TGTGCCAGCAGTTATACAGGGTACACTGAAGCTTTCTTT
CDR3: CASSYTGYTEAFF

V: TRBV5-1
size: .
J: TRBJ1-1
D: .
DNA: TGCGCCAGCAGCTTGACGGGGACTGAAGCTTTCTTT
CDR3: CASSLTGTEAFF

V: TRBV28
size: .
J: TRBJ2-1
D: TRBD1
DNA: TGTGCCAGCAGTGGAGGGGACAGGGGATACAATGAGCAGTTCTTC
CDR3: CASSGGDRGYNEQFF

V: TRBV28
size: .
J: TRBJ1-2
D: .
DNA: TGTGCCAGCAGTTGGTCAGGGACTAACTATGGCTACACCTTC
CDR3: CASSWSGTNYGYTF

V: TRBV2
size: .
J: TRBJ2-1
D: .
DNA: TGTGCCAGCAGTGAATTAGGCGGGACCCTGGGAAATGAGCAGTTCTTC
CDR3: CASSELGGTLGNEQFF

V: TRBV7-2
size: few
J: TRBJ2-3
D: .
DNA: TGTGCCAGCAGCACAGGGGGGGCAGATACGCAGTATTTT
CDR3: CASSTGGADTQYF

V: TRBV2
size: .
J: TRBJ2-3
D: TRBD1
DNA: TGTGCCAGCAGTCGGGACAGACGCACAGATACGCAGTATTTT
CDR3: CASSRDRRTDTQYF

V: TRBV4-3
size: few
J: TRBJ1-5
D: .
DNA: TGCGCCAGCAGCCAAGTGTGGGTAGGGGGCAATCAGCCCCAGCATTTT
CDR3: CASSQVWVGGNQPQHF